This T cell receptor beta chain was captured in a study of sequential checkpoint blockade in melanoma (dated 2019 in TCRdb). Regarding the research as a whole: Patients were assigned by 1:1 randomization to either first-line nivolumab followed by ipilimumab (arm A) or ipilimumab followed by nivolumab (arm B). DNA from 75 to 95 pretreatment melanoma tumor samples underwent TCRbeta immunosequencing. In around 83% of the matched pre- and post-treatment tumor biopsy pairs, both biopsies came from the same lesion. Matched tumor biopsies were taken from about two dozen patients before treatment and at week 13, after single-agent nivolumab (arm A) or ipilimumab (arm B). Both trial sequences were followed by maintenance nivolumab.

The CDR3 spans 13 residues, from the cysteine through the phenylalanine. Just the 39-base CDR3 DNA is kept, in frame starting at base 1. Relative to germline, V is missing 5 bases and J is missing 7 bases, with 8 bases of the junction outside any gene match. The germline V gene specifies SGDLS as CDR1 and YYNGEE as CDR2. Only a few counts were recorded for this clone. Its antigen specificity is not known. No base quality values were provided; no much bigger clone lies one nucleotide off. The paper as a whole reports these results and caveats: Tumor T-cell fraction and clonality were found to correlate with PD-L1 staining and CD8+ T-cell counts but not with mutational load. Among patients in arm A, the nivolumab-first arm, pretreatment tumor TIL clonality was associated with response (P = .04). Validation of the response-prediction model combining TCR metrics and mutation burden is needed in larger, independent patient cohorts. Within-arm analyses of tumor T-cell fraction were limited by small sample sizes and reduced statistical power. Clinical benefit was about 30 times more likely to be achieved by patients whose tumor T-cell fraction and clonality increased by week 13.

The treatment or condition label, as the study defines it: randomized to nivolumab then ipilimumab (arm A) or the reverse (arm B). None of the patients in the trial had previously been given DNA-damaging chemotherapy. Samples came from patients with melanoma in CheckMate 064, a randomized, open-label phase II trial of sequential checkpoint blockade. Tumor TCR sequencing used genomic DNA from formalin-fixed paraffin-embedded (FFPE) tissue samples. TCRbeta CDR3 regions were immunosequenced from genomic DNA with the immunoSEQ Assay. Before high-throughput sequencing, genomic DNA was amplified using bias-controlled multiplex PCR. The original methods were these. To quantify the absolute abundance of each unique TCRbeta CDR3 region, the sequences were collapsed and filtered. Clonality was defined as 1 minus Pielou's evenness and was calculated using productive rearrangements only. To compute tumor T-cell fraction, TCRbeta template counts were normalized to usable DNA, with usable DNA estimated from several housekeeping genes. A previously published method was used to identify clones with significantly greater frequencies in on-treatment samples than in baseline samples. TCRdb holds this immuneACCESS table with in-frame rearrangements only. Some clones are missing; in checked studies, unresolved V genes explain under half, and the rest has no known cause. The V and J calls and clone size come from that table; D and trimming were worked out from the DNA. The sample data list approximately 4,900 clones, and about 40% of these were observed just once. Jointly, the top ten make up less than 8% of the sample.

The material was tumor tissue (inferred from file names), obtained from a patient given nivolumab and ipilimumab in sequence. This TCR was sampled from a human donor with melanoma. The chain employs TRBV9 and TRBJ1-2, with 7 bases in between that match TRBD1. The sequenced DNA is TGTGCCAGCAGTCCGGACAGGTTAGGTGGCTACACCTTC. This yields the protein CASSPDRLGGYTF.